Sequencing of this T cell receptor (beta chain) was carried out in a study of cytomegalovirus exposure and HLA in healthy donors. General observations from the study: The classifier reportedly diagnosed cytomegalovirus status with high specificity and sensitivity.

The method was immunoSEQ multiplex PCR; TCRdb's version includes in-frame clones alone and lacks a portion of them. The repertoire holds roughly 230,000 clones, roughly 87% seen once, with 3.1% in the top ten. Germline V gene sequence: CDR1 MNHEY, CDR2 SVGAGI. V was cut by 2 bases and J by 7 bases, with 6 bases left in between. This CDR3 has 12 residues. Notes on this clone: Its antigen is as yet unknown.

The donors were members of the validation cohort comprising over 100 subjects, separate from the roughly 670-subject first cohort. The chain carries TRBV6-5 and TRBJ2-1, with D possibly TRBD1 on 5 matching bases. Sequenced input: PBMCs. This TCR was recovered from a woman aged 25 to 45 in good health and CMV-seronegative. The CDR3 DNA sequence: TGTGCCAGCAGTTACAGGGGAAATGAGCAGTTCTTC. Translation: CASSYRGNEQFF.